Following are 30 T cell receptor beta chains from one sample sequenced in a study of cytomegalovirus exposure and HLA in healthy donors. Generated by immunoSEQ multiplex PCR, the TCRdb table keeps only in-frame clones and is missing some. The repertoire consists of tens of thousands of clones, with around four fifths occurring once and the leading ten covering about 3%. Sequenced sample: PBMCs. Source of these receptors: a man aged 25-45 years in good health and CMV-seronegative.

This clone was picked up one time. The J gene is TRBJ2-1, the V gene TRBV5-6, with 10 bases lining up with TRBD1. CDR3 length: 13 amino acids. V lost 4 bases, J lost 8 bases, and 3 bases stayed unmatched. Germline V lookup: CDR1 SGHDT, CDR2 YYEEEE. CDR3 bases: TGTGCCAGCAGCCCCGGGACAGGGGATGAGCAGTTCTTC. Protein: CASSPGTGDEQFF.

This clone was counted a few times. The gene calls are TRBV2 and TRBJ2-7; tentative D call: TRBD1 (7 bases). The CDR3 covers 14 residues. V was cut by 2 bases and J by 7 bases, with 15 bases left in between. Per the germline V gene, CDR1 is SNHLY and CDR2 is FYNNEI. In nucleotides, the CDR3 is TGTGCCAGCAGTGAATTGGGCAGGGGGGAAGAGCAGTACTTC. As protein: CASSELGRGEEQYF.

This rearrangement joins TRBV5-4 to TRBJ1-1; 11 bases line up with TRBD1. V shed 4 bases, J shed 4 bases, and the junction held 3 bases outside the gene matches. Germline values: CDR1 SGHNT, CDR2 YYREEE (reference sequence). The CDR3 is 14 amino acids. CDR3 nucleotides: TGTGCCAGCAGCCCGGGGACAGGGGGCACTGAAGCTTTCTTT. It specifies CASSPGTGGTEAFF.

The chain has TRBV18 and TRBJ1-1, with TRBD1 identical over 10 bases. With V trimmed by 3 bases and J by 4 bases, 8 bases remained unmatched. The CDR3 is made up of 16 amino acids. Germline CDR1 reads KGHSH; CDR2 reads LQKENI. The CDR3 coding sequence is TGTGCCAGCTCACCGGCTCCGGGACAGGGGTTCACTGAAGCTTTCTTT. Protein sequence: CASSPAPGQGFTEAFF. Full variable domain (outside the CDR3, taken from reference TRBV18 and TRBJ1-1): NAGVMQNPRHLVRRRGQEARLRCSPMKGHSHVYWYRQLPEEGLKFMVYLQKENIIDESGMPKERFSAEFPKEGPSILRIQQVVRGDSAAYFCASSPAPGQGFTEAFFGQGTRLTVV.

This clone was seen once. The chain has TRBV6-5 and TRBJ2-7, with 11 bases that match TRBD2. The CDR3 covers 15 residues. The V segment lost 10 bases and the J segment 1 base; nucleotides outside the gene matches: 9. Germline CDR1 MNHEY, CDR2 SVGAGI. DNA of the CDR3: TGTGCCACAAGGCCGCTAGCGGGAGGTTCCTACGAGCAGTACGTC. Translation gives CATRPLAGGSYEQYV.

The CDR3, as DNA: TGTGCCTGGAGCCTTGGGTCAGGCTGGAACAATGAGCAGTTCTTC. Protein product: CAWSLGSGWNNEQFF. The chain couples TRBV30 to TRBJ2-1; D gene ambiguous. CDR1 GTSNPN and CDR2 SVGIG come from the germline V gene (reference sequence). This CDR3 is built from 15 residues. The V and J ends lost 3 bases and 5 bases respectively, with 17 bases between them.

The chain is built from TRBV6-1 and TRBJ1-2; D is unclear. This CDR3 has 15 amino acids. Between the trimmed V and J ends, which lost 2 bases and 4 bases, there was a span of 14 bases. The V gene's germline CDR1 is MNHNS and CDR2 SASEGT. CDR3 sequence (DNA): TGTGCCAGCAGTGAAAATGGGTGGGAGGGCTATGGCTACACCTTC. It specifies CASSENGWEGYGYTF.

V is TRBV7-3 and J is TRBJ1-1; 9 positions match TRBD1. The CDR3 runs to 16 residues. With 4 bases clipped from V and 4 bases from J, the junction kept 10 bases outside the gene matches. CDR1 and CDR2 (germline): SGHTA, FQGTGA. The CDR3 DNA reads as TGTGCCAGCAGCTCACAACCGACAGGGGGGGCCACTGAAGCTTTCTTT. It translates to CASSSQPTGGATEAFF.

The rearrangement links TRBV5-1 to TRBJ2-3; 10 bases line up with TRBD2. Germline V gene sequence: CDR1 SGHRS, CDR2 YFSETQ. There are 16 residues in the CDR3. The junction had 10 bases not matched to a gene; V was cut back by 3 bases and J by 6 bases. The CDR3: CASSSGALAGEDTQYF. CDR3 sequence (DNA): TGCGCCAGCAGCTCCGGGGCGCTAGCGGGGGAGGATACGCAGTATTTT.

V is TRBV27 and J is TRBJ2-7, with a weak D call TRBD1 (6 bases). This CDR3 has 14 residues. Trimming shortened V by 8 bases and J by 0 bases, and 14 bases separated the two germline ends. Germline assignment: CDR1 MNHEY and CDR2 SMNVEV (reference sequence). CDR3 sequence (DNA): TGTGCCAGCTCCGGGACATCCTCCTCCTACGAGCAGTACTTC. Residues: CASSGTSSSYEQYF.

This clone showed up just once. The chain is built from TRBV27 and TRBJ2-7; tentatively, D is TRBD1 (6 bases). Germline V gene sequence: CDR1 MNHEY, CDR2 SMNVEV (reference sequence). The CDR3 is made up of 15 amino acids. Trimming removed 7 bases at V and 0 bases at J, with 16 bases between. CDR3 region: CASTFRQGPSYEQYF. CDR3 bases: TGTGCCAGCACTTTTAGGCAGGGGCCCTCCTACGAGCAGTACTTC.

The chain recombines TRBV28 with TRBJ1-2, with TRBD1 identical over 10 bases. The germline CDR1 and CDR2 sequences are MDHEN and SYDVKM. V trimming: 10 bases; J trimming: 5 bases; junction bases outside the gene matches: 10. The CDR3 length is 14 residues. In DNA form, the CDR3 reads TGTGCCACCAGGTCGGGACAGGGGTTTTATGGCTACACCTTC. Protein: CATRSGQGFYGYTF.

The chain is built from TRBV6-4 and TRBJ2-2; D may be TRBD2 (5 bases). The germline gives CDR1 MRHNA, CDR2 SNTAGT. V was trimmed by 0 bases and J by 3 bases, leaving 5 bases between them. The CDR3 contains 14 residues. This CDR3 is CASSDSRDTGELFF. CDR3 DNA sequence: TGTGCCAGCAGTGACTCGAGGGACACCGGGGAGCTGTTTTTT.

This chain joins TRBV11-3 and TRBJ2-6; TRBD1 matches 8 bases. Germline V gives CDR1 SGHNT, CDR2 YENEEA. The CDR3 is 20 residues long. Unmatched junction bases numbered 16, after V lost 4 bases and J lost 2 bases. The DNA of the CDR3 is TGTGCCAGCAGCTCATTCCTGTGGGGACAGGATCTAACTGGGGCCAACGTCCTGACTTTC. Translated: CASSSFLWGQDLTGANVLTF.

This rearrangement joins TRBV27 to TRBJ2-3, with 9 bases lining up with TRBD1. This CDR3 is built from 14 residues. Germline lookup yields CDR1 MNHEY and CDR2 SMNVEV (reference sequence). The J segment lost 3 bases and the V segment lost 7 bases, leaving 5 bases of the junction unmatched. The CDR3 DNA is TGTGCCAGCACCACAGGGGGCGGGACAGATACGCAGTATTTT. Protein: CASTTGGGTDTQYF.

This clone was seen a single time. CDR3: CASSSPGQETQYF. Here the CDR3 DNA reads TGTGCCAGCAGCTCGCCGGGCCAAGAGACCCAGTACTTC. The gene calls are TRBV7-2 and TRBJ2-5; D is ambiguous. CDR3 size: 13 residues. CDR1 is SGHTA and CDR2 is FQGNSA in the germline V gene. Trimming took 4 bases from V and 1 from J, leaving 7 bases between them.

This chain uses TRBV6-5 with TRBJ1-3, with D uncertain. Looked up from germline, CDR1 is MNHEY and CDR2 is SVGAGI. Trimming shortened V by 0 bases and J by 5 bases, and 11 bases separated the two germline ends. The CDR3 covers 15 residues. CDR3 nucleotides: TGTGCCAGCAGTTACTCGAGGGCAGATCGAAACACCATATATTTT. This translates into CASSYSRADRNTIYF.

This chain uses TRBV28 with TRBJ2-7; D may be TRBD2 (5 bases). Germline V gene sequence: CDR1 MDHEN, CDR2 SYDVKM. V lost 2 bases, J lost 2 bases, and 13 bases lay in between. This CDR3 spans 15 amino acids. The CDR3 bases are TGTGCCAGCAGTTTAACCTCGACGGGGACCTACGAGCAGTACTTC. Translation: CASSLTSTGTYEQYF.

This clone was seen more than once but under ten times. The same CDR3 also results from other DNA sequences found in this sample. The rearrangement joins TRBV2 to TRBJ2-5; possibly TRBD1 for D (7 bases). Trimming took 4 bases from V and 2 from J, leaving 11 bases between them. There are 14 residues in the CDR3. From germline, CDR1 is SNHLY and CDR2 FYNNEI. This CDR3 reads CASSVAGGQETQYF. Written as DNA, the CDR3 is TGTGCCAGCAGTGTGGCAGGGGGGCAAGAGACCCAGTACTTC.

The count of this clone is one. The chain links TRBV6-5 to TRBJ1-2; maybe TRBD1 (6 bases). CDR1 MNHEY and CDR2 SVGAGI come from the germline V gene. Trimming pared 4 bases from V and 4 bases from J, leaving 10 bases between. This CDR3 contains 13 residues. The CDR3 reads CASSSGTFYGYTF. The CDR3, as DNA: TGTGCCAGCAGTTCCGGGACATTCTATGGCTACACCTTC.

V is TRBV28 and J is TRBJ2-7, with TRBD1 matching 9 bases. Germline V gene lookup returns CDR1 MDHEN and CDR2 SYDVKM. The CDR3 runs 13 residues. J lost 4 bases, V lost 5 bases, and 3 bases had no gene match. The CDR3 coding sequence is TGTGCCAGCAGTGGGGACAGGGTTTACGAGCAGTACTTC. The encoded protein is CASSGDRVYEQYF.

V gene TRBV6-6 combines with J gene TRBJ1-5; D possibly corresponds to TRBD1 (5 bases). With 5 bases removed from V and 6 bases from J, the gap between germline ends came to 14 bases. Germline V gene data show CDR1 as MNHNY and CDR2 as SVGAGI (reference sequence). The CDR3 length is 14 residues. The CDR3 bases are TGTGCCAGCAGTCACGGGGGAGGCGGTCAGCCCCAGCATTTT. Amino acids: CASSHGGGGQPQHF.

The chain uses TRBV6-5 and TRBJ1-3; possibly TRBD1 for D (6 bases). Deletions cut 1 base from V and 0 bases from J, with 10 bases between. The CDR3 totals 16 residues. Germline assignment: CDR1 MNHEY and CDR2 SVGAGI. In nucleotides, the CDR3 is TGTGCCAGCAGTTACTACCCAGGGGACTCTGGAAACACCATATATTTT. Its translation: CASSYYPGDSGNTIYF.

The V and J genes are TRBV7-6 and TRBJ1-4, with 7 bases lining up with TRBD1. CDR3 length: 16 amino acids. Germline CDR1 is SGHVS and CDR2 is FNYEAQ. V was clipped by 5 bases and J by 7 bases; unmatched bases: 13. For the CDR3, the DNA is TGTGCCAGCAGCCCTGGACGATGGGACAGTAGTGAAAAACTGTTTTTT. This gives the protein CASSPGRWDSSEKLFF.

The chain combines TRBV7-9 with TRBJ1-2; possibly TRBD1 for D (5 bases). The CDR3 sequence is 14 residues long. Germline assignment: CDR1 SEHNR and CDR2 FQNEAQ (reference sequence). V was shortened by 8 bases and J by 8 bases, with 21 bases between the two germline ends. CDR3 sequence: CASDGPRDYGGYTF. The CDR3 DNA reads as TGTGCCAGCGACGGGCCCCGGGACTATGGGGGCTACACCTTC.

The CDR3 here is CASRQGLWNEQYF. In nucleotides, the CDR3 is TGTGCCTCACGGCAGGGCCTCTGGAACGAGCAGTACTTC. The rearrangement links TRBV30 to TRBJ2-7, with D possibly matching TRBD1 (5 bases). CDR1 and CDR2 (germline): GTSNPN, SVGIG (reference sequence). The CDR3 extends over 13 amino acids. The ends were cut back, 7 bases at V and 5 bases at J, with 18 bases in the middle.

The genes are TRBV4-3 and TRBJ2-5, with D perhaps matching TRBD1 (6 bases). V lost 3 bases to trimming and J lost 2 bases, with 16 bases between them. The CDR3 spans 16 residues. Germline V gene sequence: CDR1 LGHNA, CDR2 YSLEER. The CDR3 bases are TGCGCCAGCAGCCAGTTTCTGGACAGCATACAAGAGACCCAGTACTTC. Its protein is CASSQFLDSIQETQYF.

The V gene is TRBV9, the J gene TRBJ2-5; 7 bases map to TRBD2. There are 14 residues in the CDR3. J was trimmed by 5 bases and V by 3 bases; bases with no gene match: 7. Per germline, CDR1 SGDLS and CDR2 YYNGEE. The CDR3 reads CASSDAGRVETQYF. CDR3 bases: TGTGCCAGCAGCGACGCAGGGAGGGTTGAGACCCAGTACTTC.

V usage is TRBV28 and J usage is TRBJ2-2, with unresolved D. The germline CDR1 and CDR2 sequences are MDHEN and SYDVKM. The CDR3 contains 11 residues. V was pared by 6 bases and J by 3 bases, with 2 bases between. This CDR3 reads CASSYTGELFF. The CDR3 nucleotides are TGTGCCAGCAGCTACACCGGGGAGCTGTTTTTT.

The chain joins TRBV28 to TRBJ1-5; the match to TRBD1 covers 7 bases. J lost 2 bases, V lost 6 bases, and 7 bases had no gene match. In germline, CDR1 is MDHEN, CDR2 SYDVKM. This CDR3 contains 15 residues. CDR3 bases: TGTGCCAGCAGGGGGGACAGATTAGGCAATCAGCCCCAGCATTTT. Translated, it gives CASRGDRLGNQPQHF.